Below are 15 T cell receptor beta chains sequenced from a single sample in a study of PD-L1 blockade in urothelial cancer. Time point here: peripheral blood 6 weeks after treatment start. This table comes from immunoSEQ multiplex PCR, and its TCRdb copy is limited to in-frame clones, with some not included. The sample records some 40,000 clones, about 89% being singletons. The source was PBMCs, collected around atezolizumab (anti-PD-L1) treatment. These receptors were collected from a man between 65 and 85 years old with urothelial cancer.

The CDR3 DNA follows: TGTGCCAGTAGTATAATCGTGAACACTGAAGCTTTCTTT. Its protein product is CASSIIVNTEAFF. This chain links TRBV19 with TRBJ1-1; no reliable D call. Germline V lookup: CDR1 LNHDA, CDR2 SQIVND (reference sequence). This CDR3 spans 13 amino acids. V gave up 2 bases and J gave up 0 bases, with 4 bases separating them.

J is TRBJ2-3 and V is TRBV5-1; 7 bases map to TRBD2. V trimming: 4 bases; J trimming: 1 base; junction bases outside the gene matches: 3. Per germline, CDR1 SGHRS and CDR2 YFSETQ. The CDR3 has 14 amino acids. As DNA, the CDR3 is TGCGCCAGCAGCCAAACTAGCGGCACAGATACGCAGTATTTT. Translating it yields CASSQTSGTDTQYF.

V usage is TRBV2 and J usage is TRBJ2-2, with TRBD1 as a possible D gene (6 bases). CDR3 length: 13 residues. V was cut by 6 bases and J by 6 bases, with 11 bases left in between. From germline, CDR1 is SNHLY and CDR2 FYNNEI. The CDR3 DNA follows: TGTGCCAGCAGCGTAGGACAGTCCGGGGAGCTGTTTTTT. Its translation: CASSVGQSGELFF.

V and J are TRBV7-9 and TRBJ1-5; D gene ambiguous. The CDR3 runs to 17 residues. The V and J ends lost 2 bases and 0 bases respectively, with 14 bases between them. The V gene's germline CDR1 is SEHNR and CDR2 FQNEAQ (reference sequence). The DNA for the CDR3 is TGTGCCAGCAGCTTATACGCCAGTGCCAATAGCAATCAGCCCCAGCATTTT. Amino acid sequence: CASSLYASANSNQPQHF.

This clone appeared a single time. Germline is not matched at one junction end, which may reflect a read error. This CDR3 reads CASSTTGNASPEELFF. CDR3 coding DNA: TGCGCCAGCAGCACCACAGGAAACGCCTCCCCTGAAGAACTGTTTTTT. The chain links TRBV5-1 to TRBJ1-4; D may be TRBD1 (5 bases). CDR3 length equals 16 residues. Germline V gives CDR1 SGHRS, CDR2 YFSETQ.

This rearrangement joins TRBV27 to TRBJ2-5; D may be TRBD2 (5 bases). Per germline, CDR1 MNHEY and CDR2 SMNVEV (reference sequence). This CDR3 comprises 11 residues. Trimming removed 5 bases from V and 5 bases from J, with 6 bases in between. CDR3 protein: CASSRGETQYF. The CDR3, as DNA: TGTGCCAGCAGTCGAGGGGAGACCCAGTACTTC.

The rearrangement uses TRBV7-9 and TRBJ2-1, with D maybe TRBD2 (6 bases). Germline V gene data show CDR1 as SEHNR and CDR2 as FQNEAQ (reference sequence). Trimming took 2 bases from V and 7 from J, leaving 9 bases between them. CDR3 length: 13 residues. CDR3 DNA sequence: TGTGCCAGCAGCTTACCGGGAGAAAATGAGCAGTTCTTC. Its protein product is CASSLPGENEQFF.

V is TRBV19 and J is TRBJ2-1, with 10 bases identical to TRBD2. Looked up from germline, CDR1 is LNHDA and CDR2 is SQIVND (reference sequence). The CDR3 is 16 residues long. After removal of 1 base from V and 0 bases from J, the junction contained 0 bases not matched to a gene. For the CDR3, the DNA is TGTGCCAGTAGTATAGCTAGCGGGAGCTCCTACAATGAGCAGTTCTTC. It is translated as CASSIASGSSYNEQFF.

This clone was detected only once. The gene calls are TRBV7-9 and TRBJ2-1; TRBD2 is a possible D gene (6 bases). This CDR3 spans 16 amino acids. The germline CDR1 and CDR2 sequences are SEHNR and FQNEAQ (reference sequence). V lost 3 bases and J lost 8, with 20 bases in between. CDR3 DNA: TGTGCCAGCAGCTTCCCGGGACTCAACCCACATGATGAGCAGTTCTTC. Its translation is CASSFPGLNPHDEQFF. Full variable domain (rest looked up from reference TRBV7-9 and TRBJ2-1): DTGVSQNPRHKITKRGQNVTFRCDPISEHNRLYWYRQTLGQGPEFLTYFQNEAQLEKSRLLSDRFSAERPKGSFSTLEIQRTEQGDSAMYLCASSFPGLNPHDEQFFGPGTRLTVL.

The V call is TRBV28, the J call TRBJ1-2, with no clear D. The CDR3 has 15 residues. V dropped 2 bases and J dropped 8 bases, with 18 bases sitting between them. Germline lookup yields CDR1 MDHEN and CDR2 SYDVKM. The CDR3 DNA reads as TGTGCCAGCAGTTTAGGTGACTCACCCCCAAGAGGCTACACCTTC. Protein: CASSLGDSPPRGYTF.

The chain employs TRBV2 and TRBJ2-7; 8 bases line up with TRBD1. Germline CDR1 is SNHLY and CDR2 is FYNNEI. Germline trimming cut 1 base from V and 4 bases from J; bases unmatched to any gene: 0. The CDR3 is made up of 13 amino acids. CDR3 bases: TGTGCCAGCAGTGAAGGGACAGGGTACGAGCAGTACTTC. It specifies CASSEGTGYEQYF.

The chain employs TRBV5-1 and TRBJ2-3; D is uncertain. Germline V gene lookup returns CDR1 SGHRS and CDR2 YFSETQ. Between the trimmed V and J ends, which lost 4 bases and 3 bases, there was a span of 9 bases. The CDR3 contains 13 residues. CDR3 protein: CASSIDSTDTQYF. CDR3 sequence (DNA): TGCGCCAGCAGCATTGACTCTACAGATACGCAGTATTTT.

Written as DNA, the CDR3 is TGTGCCAGCAGTGCTGGACAGGGTACAGGAAACACCATATATTTT. This encodes CASSAGQGTGNTIYF. V usage is TRBV28 and J usage is TRBJ1-3; 8 bases map to TRBD1. After removal of 5 bases from V and 4 bases from J, the junction contained 7 bases not matched to a gene. CDR3 length: 15 residues. Germline-derived CDR1 and CDR2 are MDHEN and SYDVKM.

V usage is TRBV11-1 and J usage is TRBJ2-5; 14 bases are shared with TRBD2. V lost 3 bases and J lost 6; bases outside the gene matches: 3. This CDR3 is built from 15 residues. The germline V gene has CDR1 SGHAT and CDR2 FQDESV (reference sequence). The CDR3 reads CASSLGLAGVQTQYF. The CDR3 nucleotides are TGTGCCAGCAGCTTGGGACTAGCGGGAGTGCAGACCCAGTACTTC.

The chain carries TRBV5-1 and TRBJ2-3; possible D gene TRBD2, 6 bases. Trimming removed 3 bases at V and 1 base at J, with 9 bases between. CDR1 is SGHRS, CDR2 YFSETQ, per germline. The CDR3 is 14 residues long. CDR3 in DNA: TGCGCCAGCAGCTCCGGGACTCGCACAGATACGCAGTATTTT. Translated: CASSSGTRTDTQYF.